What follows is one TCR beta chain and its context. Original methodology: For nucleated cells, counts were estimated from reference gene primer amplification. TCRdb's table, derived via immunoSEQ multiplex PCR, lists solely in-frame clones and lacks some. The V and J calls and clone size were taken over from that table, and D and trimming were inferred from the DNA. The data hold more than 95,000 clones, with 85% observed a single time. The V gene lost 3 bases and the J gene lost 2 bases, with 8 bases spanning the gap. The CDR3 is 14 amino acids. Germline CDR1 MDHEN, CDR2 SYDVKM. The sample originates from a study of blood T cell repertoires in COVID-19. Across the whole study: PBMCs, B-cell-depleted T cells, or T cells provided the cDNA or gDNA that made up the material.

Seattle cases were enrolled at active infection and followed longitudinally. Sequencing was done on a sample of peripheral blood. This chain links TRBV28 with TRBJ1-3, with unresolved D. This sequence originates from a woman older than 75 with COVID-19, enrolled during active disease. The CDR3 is CASSLAVAGNTIYF. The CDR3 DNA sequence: TGTGCCAGCAGTTTGGCCGTCGCTGGAAACACCATATATTTT.